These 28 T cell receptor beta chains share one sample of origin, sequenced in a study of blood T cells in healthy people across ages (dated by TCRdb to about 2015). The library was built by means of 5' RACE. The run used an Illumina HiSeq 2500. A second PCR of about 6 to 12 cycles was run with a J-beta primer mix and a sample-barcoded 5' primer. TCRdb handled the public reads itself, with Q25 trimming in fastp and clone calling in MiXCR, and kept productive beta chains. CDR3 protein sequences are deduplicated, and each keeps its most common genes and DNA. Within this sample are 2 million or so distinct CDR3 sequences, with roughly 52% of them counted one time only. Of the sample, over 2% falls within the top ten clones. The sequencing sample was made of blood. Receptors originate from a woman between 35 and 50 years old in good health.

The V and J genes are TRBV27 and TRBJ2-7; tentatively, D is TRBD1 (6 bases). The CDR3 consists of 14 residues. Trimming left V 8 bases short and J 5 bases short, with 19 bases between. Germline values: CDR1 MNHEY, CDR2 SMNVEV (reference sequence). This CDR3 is CASGNRGFIHEQYF. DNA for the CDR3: TGTGCCAGCGGCAATAGGGGGTTCATCCACGAGCAGTACTTC.

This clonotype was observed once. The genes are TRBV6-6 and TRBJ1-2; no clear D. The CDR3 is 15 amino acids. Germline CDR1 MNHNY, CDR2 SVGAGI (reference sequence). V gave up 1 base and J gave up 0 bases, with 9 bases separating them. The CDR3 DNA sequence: TGTGCCAGCAGTTACTTGGCAAGCTCTAACTATGGCTACACCTTC. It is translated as CASSYLASSNYGYTF.

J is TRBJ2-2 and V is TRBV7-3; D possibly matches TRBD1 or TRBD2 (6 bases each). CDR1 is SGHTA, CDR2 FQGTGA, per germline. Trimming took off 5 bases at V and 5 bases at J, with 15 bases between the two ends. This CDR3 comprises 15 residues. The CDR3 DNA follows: TGTGCCAGCAGCCCGACGGGGGCAGCGACCGGGGAGCTGTTTTTT. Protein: CASSPTGAATGELFF.

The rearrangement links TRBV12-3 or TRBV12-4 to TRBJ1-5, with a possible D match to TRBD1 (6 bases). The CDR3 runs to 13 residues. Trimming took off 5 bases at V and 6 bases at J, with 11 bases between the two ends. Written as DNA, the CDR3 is TGTGCCAGCAGTCGGACAGATAGTCAGCCCCAGCATTTT. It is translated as CASSRTDSQPQHF.

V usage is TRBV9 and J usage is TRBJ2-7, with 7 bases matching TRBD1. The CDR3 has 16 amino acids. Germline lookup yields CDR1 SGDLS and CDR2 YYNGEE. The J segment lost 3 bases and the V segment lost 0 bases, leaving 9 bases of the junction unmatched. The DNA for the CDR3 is TGTGCCAGCAGCGTAGGCCCCAGACAGGGTAGCTACGAGCAGTACTTC. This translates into CASSVGPRQGSYEQYF.

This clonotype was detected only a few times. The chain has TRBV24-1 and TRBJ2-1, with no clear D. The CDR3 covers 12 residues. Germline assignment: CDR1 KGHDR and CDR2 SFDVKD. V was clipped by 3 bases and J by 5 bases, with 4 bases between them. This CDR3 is CATSDRDNEQFF. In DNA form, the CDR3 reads TGTGCCACCAGTGATAGGGACAATGAGCAGTTCTTC.

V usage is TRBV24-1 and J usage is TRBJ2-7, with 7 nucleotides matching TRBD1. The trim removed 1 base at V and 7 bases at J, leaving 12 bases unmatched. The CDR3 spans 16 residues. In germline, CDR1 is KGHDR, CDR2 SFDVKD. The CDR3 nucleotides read TGTGCCACCAGTGATTTTCGGGCAGGGGGATCGAAAGAGCAGTACTTC. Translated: CATSDFRAGGSKEQYF.

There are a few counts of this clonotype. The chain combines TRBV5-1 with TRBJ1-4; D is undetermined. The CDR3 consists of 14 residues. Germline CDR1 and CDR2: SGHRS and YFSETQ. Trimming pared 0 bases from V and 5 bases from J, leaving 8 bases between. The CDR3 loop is CASSLGRQNEKLFF. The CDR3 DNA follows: TGCGCCAGCAGCTTGGGTCGGCAAAATGAAAAACTGTTTTTT. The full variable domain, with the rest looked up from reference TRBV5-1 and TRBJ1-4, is KAGVTQTPRYLIKTRGQQVTLSCSPISGHRSVSWYQQTPGQGLQFLFEYFSETQRNKGNFPGRFSGRQFSNSRSEMNVSTLELGDSALYLCASSLGRQNEKLFFGSGTQLSVL.

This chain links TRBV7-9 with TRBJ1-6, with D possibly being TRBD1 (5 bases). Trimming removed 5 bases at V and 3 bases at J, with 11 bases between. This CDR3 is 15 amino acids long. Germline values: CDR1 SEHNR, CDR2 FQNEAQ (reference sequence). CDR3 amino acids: CASSTGRNYNSPLHF. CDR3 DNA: TGTGCCAGCAGCACAGGACGGAACTATAATTCACCCCTCCACTTT.

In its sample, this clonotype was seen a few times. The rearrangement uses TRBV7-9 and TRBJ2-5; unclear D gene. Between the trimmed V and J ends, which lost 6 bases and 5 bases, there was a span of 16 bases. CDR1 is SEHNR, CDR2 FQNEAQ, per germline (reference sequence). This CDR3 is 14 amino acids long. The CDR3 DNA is TGTGCCAGCAGGCCGGGTCCAGCTTTGGAGACCCAGTACTTC. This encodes CASRPGPALETQYF.

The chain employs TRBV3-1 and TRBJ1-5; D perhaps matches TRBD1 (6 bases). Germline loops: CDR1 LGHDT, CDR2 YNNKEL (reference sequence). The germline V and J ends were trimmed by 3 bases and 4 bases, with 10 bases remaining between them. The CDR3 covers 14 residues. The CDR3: CASSHRQANQPQHF. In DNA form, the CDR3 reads TGTGCCAGCAGCCACCGACAGGCTAATCAGCCCCAGCATTTT.

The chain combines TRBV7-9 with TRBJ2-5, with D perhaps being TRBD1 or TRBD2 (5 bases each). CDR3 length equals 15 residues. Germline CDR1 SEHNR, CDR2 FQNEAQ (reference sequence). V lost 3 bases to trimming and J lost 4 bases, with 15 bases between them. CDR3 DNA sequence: TGTGCCAGCAGCTTGGGCAGGGAGTTGGGAGAGACCCAGTACTTC. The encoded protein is CASSLGRELGETQYF. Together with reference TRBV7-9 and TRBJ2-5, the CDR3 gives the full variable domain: DTGVSQNPRHKITKRGQNVTFRCDPISEHNRLYWYRQTLGQGPEFLTYFQNEAQLEKSRLLSDRFSAERPKGSFSTLEIQRTEQGDSAMYLCASSLGRELGETQYFGPGTRLLVL.

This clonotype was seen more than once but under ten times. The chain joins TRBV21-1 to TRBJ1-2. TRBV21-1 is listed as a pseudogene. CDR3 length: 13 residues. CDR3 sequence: CAIRPYLYYGYTF. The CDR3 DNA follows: TGTGCCATAAGGCCTTATCTCTACTATGGCTACACCTTC.

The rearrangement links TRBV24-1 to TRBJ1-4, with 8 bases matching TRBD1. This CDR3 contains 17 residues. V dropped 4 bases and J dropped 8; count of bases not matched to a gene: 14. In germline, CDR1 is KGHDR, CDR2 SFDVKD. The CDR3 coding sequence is TGTGCCACCAGTGACCGGACAGGGACGCGAGGGAGAGAAAAACTGTTTTTT. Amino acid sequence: CATSDRTGTRGREKLFF.

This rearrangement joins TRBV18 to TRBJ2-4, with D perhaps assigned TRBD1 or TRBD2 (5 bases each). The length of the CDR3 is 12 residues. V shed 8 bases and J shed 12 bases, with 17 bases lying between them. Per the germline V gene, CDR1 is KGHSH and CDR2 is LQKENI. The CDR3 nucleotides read TGTGCCAGCACCCCGGGTGGGGGAGCTCAGTACTTC. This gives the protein CASTPGGGAQYF.

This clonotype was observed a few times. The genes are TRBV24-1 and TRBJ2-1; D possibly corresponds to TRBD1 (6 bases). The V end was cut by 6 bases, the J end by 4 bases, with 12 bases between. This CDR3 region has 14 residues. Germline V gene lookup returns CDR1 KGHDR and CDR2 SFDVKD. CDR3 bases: TGTGCCACCAGTAGAGCAGGACAGTACAATGAGCAGTTCTTC. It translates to CATSRAGQYNEQFF.

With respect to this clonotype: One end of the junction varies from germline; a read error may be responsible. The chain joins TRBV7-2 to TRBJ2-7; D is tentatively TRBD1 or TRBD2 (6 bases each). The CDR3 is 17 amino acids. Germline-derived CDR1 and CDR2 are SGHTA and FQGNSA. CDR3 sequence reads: CAGSLGGSRPLSYEQYF. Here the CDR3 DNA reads TGTGCCGGCAGCTTAGGGGGGTCCAGGCCTCTCTCCTACGAGCAGTACTTC.

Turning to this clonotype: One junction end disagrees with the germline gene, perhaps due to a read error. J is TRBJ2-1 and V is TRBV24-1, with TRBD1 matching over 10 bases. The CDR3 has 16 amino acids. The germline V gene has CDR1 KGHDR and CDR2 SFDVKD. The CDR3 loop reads CAISETGGNSYNEQFF. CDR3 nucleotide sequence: TGTGCCATCAGTGAGACAGGGGGCAACTCCTACAATGAGCAGTTCTTC.

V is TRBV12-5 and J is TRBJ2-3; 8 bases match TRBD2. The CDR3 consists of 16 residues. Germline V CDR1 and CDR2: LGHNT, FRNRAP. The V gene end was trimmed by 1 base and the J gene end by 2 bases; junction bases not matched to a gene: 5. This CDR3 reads CASGLDSGLVTDTQYF. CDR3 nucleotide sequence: TGTGCTAGTGGTTTGGACTCGGGACTAGTCACAGATACGCAGTATTTT.

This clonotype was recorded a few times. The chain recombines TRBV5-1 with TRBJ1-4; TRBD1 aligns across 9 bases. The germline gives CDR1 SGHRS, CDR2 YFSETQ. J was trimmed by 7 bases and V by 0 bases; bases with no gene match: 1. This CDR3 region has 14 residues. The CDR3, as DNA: TGCGCCAGCAGCTTGGGGGACAGGGTTGAAAAACTGTTTTTT. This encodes CASSLGDRVEKLFF.

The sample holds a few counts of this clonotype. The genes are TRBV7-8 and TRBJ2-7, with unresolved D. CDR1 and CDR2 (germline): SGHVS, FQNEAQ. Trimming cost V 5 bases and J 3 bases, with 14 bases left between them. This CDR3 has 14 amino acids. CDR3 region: CASSGPLSVYEQYF. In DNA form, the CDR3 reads TGTGCCAGCAGCGGTCCTCTCAGCGTCTACGAGCAGTACTTC.

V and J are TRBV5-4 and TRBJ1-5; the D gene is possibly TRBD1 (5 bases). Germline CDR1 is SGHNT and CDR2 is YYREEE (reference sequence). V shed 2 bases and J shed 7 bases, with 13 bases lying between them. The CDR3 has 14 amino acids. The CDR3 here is CASSFGGIEQPQHF. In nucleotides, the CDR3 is TGTGCCAGCAGCTTCGGGGGAATAGAACAGCCCCAGCATTTT.

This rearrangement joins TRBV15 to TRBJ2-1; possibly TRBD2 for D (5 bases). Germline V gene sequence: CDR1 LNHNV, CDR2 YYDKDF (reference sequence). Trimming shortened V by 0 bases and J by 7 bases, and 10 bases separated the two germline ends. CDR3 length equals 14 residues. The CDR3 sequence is CATSREFEGNEQFF. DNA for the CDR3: TGTGCCACCAGCAGAGAGTTCGAGGGTAATGAGCAGTTCTTC.

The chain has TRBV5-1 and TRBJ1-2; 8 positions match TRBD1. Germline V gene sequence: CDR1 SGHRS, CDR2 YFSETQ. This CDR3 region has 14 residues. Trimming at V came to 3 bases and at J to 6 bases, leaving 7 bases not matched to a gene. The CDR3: CASSWTDRANGYTF. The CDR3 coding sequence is TGCGCCAGCAGCTGGACGGACAGGGCAAATGGCTACACCTTC.

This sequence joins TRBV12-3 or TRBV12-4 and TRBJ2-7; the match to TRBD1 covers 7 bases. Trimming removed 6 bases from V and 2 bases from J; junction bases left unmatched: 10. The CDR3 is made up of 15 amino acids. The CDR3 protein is CASSLKTGLPYEQYF. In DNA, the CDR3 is TGTGCCAGCAGCCTTAAGACAGGGCTGCCCTACGAGCAGTACTTC.

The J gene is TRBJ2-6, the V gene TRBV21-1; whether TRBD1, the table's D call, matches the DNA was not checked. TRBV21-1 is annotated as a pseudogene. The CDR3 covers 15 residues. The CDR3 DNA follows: TGTGCCGGGGGGACAGTCCACTCTGGGGCCAACGTCCTGACTTTC. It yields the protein CAGGTVHSGANVLTF.

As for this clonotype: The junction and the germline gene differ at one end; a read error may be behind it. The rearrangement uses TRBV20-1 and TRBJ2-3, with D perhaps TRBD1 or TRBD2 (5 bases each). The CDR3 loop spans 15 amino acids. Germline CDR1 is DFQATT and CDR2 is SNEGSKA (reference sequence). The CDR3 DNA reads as TGCAGTGCTGGAGATTTCGGGACCAGCACAGATACGCAGTATTTT. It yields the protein CSAGDFGTSTDTQYF.

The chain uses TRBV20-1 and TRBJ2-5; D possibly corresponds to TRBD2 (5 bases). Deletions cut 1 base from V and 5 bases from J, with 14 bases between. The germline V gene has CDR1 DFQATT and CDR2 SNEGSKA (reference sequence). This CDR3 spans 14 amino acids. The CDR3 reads CSARGTRMGETQYF. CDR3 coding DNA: TGCAGTGCTAGAGGAACTAGAATGGGGGAGACCCAGTACTTC.